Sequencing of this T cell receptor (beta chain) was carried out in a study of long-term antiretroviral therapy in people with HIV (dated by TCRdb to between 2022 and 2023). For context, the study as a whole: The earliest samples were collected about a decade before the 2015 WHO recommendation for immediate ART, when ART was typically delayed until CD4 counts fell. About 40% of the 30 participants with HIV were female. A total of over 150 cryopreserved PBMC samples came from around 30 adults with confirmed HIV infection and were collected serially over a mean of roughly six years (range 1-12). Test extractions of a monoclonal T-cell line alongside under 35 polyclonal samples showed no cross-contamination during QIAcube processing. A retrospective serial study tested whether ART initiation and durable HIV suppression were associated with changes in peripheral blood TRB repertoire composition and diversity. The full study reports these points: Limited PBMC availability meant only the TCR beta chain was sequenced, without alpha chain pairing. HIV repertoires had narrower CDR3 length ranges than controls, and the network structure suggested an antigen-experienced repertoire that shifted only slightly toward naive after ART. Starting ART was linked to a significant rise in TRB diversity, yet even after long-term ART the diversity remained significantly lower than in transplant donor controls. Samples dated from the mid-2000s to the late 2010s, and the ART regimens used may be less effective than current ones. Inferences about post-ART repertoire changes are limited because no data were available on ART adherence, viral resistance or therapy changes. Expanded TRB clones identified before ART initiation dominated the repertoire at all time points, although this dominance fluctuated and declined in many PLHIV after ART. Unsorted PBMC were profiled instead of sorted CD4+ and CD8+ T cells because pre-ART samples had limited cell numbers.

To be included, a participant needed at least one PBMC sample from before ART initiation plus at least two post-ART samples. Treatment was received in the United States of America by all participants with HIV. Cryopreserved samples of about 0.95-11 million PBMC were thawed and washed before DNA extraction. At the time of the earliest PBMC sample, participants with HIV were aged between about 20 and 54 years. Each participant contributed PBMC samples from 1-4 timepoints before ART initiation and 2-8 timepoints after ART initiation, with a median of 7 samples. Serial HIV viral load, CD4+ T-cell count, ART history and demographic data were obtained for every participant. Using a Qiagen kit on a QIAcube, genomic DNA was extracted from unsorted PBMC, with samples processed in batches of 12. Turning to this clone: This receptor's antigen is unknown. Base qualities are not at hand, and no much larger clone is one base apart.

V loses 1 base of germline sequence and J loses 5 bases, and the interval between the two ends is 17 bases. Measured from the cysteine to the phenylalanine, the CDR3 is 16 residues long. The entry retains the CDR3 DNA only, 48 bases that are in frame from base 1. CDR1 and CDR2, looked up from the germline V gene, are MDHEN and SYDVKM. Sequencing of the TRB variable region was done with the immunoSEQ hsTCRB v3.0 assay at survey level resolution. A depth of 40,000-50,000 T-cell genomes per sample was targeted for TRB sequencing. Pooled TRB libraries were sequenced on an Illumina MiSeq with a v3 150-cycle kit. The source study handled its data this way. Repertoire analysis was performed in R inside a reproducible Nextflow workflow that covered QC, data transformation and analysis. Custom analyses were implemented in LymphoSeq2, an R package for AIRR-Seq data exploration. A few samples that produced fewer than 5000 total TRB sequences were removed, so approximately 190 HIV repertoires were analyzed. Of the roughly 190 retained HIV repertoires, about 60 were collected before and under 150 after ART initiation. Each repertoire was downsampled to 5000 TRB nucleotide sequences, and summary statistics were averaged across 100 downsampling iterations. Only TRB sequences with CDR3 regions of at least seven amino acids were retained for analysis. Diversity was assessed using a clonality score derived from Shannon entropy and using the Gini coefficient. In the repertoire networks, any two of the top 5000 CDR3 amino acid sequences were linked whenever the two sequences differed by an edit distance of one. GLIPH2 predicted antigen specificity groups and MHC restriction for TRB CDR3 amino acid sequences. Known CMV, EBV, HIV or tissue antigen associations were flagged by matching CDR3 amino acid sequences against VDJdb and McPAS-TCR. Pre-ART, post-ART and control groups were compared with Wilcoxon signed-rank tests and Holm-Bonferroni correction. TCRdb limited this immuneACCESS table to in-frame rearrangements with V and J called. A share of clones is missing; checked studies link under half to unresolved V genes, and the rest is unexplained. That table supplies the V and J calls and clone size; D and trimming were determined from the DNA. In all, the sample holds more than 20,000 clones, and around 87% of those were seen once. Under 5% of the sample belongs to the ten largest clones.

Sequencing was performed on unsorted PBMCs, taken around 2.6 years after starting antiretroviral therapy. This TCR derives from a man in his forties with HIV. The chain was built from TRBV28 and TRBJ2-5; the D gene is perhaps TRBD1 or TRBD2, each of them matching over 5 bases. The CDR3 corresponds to CASSLSGRDGRETQYF. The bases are TGTGCCAGCAGTTTATCAGGCAGGGACGGTAGGGAGACCCAGTACTTC.